This is a list of T cell receptor beta chains from one sample in a study of control samples from healthy donors and cancer patients. Clones were read by immunoSEQ multiplex PCR, and TCRdb kept only the in-frame ones, dropping some. The table lists 150,000 to 200,000 clones, roughly 94% of them singletons. The specimen was blood. These receptor sequences come from a woman in her thirties or forties in good health. The CDR3 runs from the conserved cysteine through the conserved F or W. Each record gives: J gene, D gene, clone size, V gene, CDR3 DNA, CDR3 protein. The D gene is left open where the match is weak. Clone size is given for some rows only: seen once, a few or many times, or a class if the clone is expanded.

J gene: TRBJ2-3
D gene: NA
clone size: NA
V gene: TRBV7-9
CDR3 DNA: TGTGCCAGCAGCTTATACAGTACAGATACGCAGTATTTT
CDR3 protein: CASSLYSTDTQYF

J gene: TRBJ1-3
D gene: NA
clone size: NA
V gene: TRBV5-1
CDR3 DNA: TGCGCCAGCAGCTTGGATTATCTAGTCGACTCTGGAAACACCATATATTTT
CDR3 protein: CASSLDYLVDSGNTIYF

J gene: TRBJ2-5
D gene: NA
clone size: NA
V gene: TRBV3-1/TRBV3-2
CDR3 DNA: TGTGCCAGCAGCCAGGGTAGAGAGACCCAGTACTTC
CDR3 protein: CASSQGRETQYF

J gene: TRBJ1-4
D gene: NA
clone size: NA
V gene: TRBV9
CDR3 DNA: TGTGCCAGCAGCGTAGGAGAGGGCATATACGAAAAACTGTTTTTT
CDR3 protein: CASSVGEGIYEKLFF

J gene: TRBJ1-4
D gene: NA
clone size: NA
V gene: TRBV11-2
CDR3 DNA: TGTGCCAGCAGCTTAGTAGCAGCAACTAATGAAAAACTGTTTTTT
CDR3 protein: CASSLVAATNEKLFF

J gene: TRBJ1-3
D gene: NA
clone size: once
V gene: TRBV7-2
CDR3 DNA: TGTGCCAGCAGCCTGGTGTGGTCTTCTCCTGGAAACACCATATATTTT
CDR3 protein: CASSLVWSSPGNTIYF

J gene: TRBJ2-5
D gene: NA
clone size: NA
V gene: TRBV3-1/TRBV3-2
CDR3 DNA: TGTGCCAGCAGCCCATTCCGCGGGACCCAGTACTTC
CDR3 protein: CASSPFRGTQYF

J gene: TRBJ1-2
D gene: NA
clone size: NA
V gene: TRBV29-1
CDR3 DNA: TGCAGCGTTGCCCGAACGGGGGGCTCTGGCTACACCTTC
CDR3 protein: CSVARTGGSGYTF

J gene: TRBJ1-1
D gene: NA
clone size: NA
V gene: TRBV11-2
CDR3 DNA: TGTGCCAGCAGAACGGGGGCTGAAGAAGCTTTCTTT
CDR3 protein: CASRTGAEEAFF

J gene: TRBJ1-6
D gene: NA
clone size: once
V gene: TRBV4-3
CDR3 DNA: TGCGCCAGCAGCCAAGAGTTTGATTCATCGTATAATTCACCCCTCCACTTT
CDR3 protein: CASSQEFDSSYNSPLHF

J gene: TRBJ1-2
D gene: TRBD1
clone size: NA
V gene: TRBV5-8
CDR3 DNA: TGTGCCAGCACTCAGACAGGGGACTATGGCTACACCTTC
CDR3 protein: CASTQTGDYGYTF

J gene: TRBJ2-3
D gene: TRBD1
clone size: NA
V gene: TRBV18
CDR3 DNA: TGTGCCAGCTCACCACCGAGGGGGACAGGACCCACAGATACGCAGTATTTT
CDR3 protein: CASSPPRGTGPTDTQYF

J gene: TRBJ1-1
D gene: NA
clone size: NA
V gene: TRBV3-1/TRBV3-2
CDR3 DNA: TGTGCCAGCAGCCCGACGGCGGGGGGATGGACTGAAGCTTTCTTT
CDR3 protein: CASSPTAGGWTEAFF

J gene: TRBJ1-1
D gene: NA
clone size: NA
V gene: TRBV21-1
CDR3 DNA: TGTGCCAGCAGCAGAGACACGGGACGGTTGAACACTGAAGCTTTCTTT
CDR3 protein: CASSRDTGRLNTEAFF

J gene: TRBJ2-7
D gene: TRBD1
clone size: NA
V gene: TRBV9
CDR3 DNA: TGTGCCAGCAGCGGGTCCGGGACAGAACTCTACGAGCAGTACTTC
CDR3 protein: CASSGSGTELYEQYF

J gene: TRBJ2-3
D gene: NA
clone size: NA
V gene: TRBV5-1
CDR3 DNA: TGCGCCAGCAGCTTGGTTTACATGCGGGGGCGCCCCACAGATACGCAGTATTTT
CDR3 protein: CASSLVYMRGRPTDTQYF

J gene: TRBJ1-2
D gene: NA
clone size: NA
V gene: TRBV2
CDR3 DNA: TGTGCCAGCAGGGAAGAGCGCGGCTCTGGCTACACCTTC
CDR3 protein: CASREERGSGYTF

J gene: TRBJ2-1
D gene: NA
clone size: NA
V gene: TRBV5-4
CDR3 DNA: TGTGCCAGCAGCTTATACGTGCGGGTGGAGGGTGAGCAGTTCTTC
CDR3 protein: CASSLYVRVEGEQFF

J gene: TRBJ1-1
D gene: NA
clone size: NA
V gene: TRBV6-5
CDR3 DNA: TGTGCCAGCAGGACGGAAGACAAAGCTGAAGCTTTCTTT
CDR3 protein: CASRTEDKAEAFF

J gene: TRBJ1-4
D gene: NA
clone size: NA
V gene: TRBV19
CDR3 DNA: TGTGCCAGTAGTACACACAGGAAGCCTAATGAAAAACTGTTTTTT
CDR3 protein: CASSTHRKPNEKLFF

J gene: TRBJ2-2
D gene: NA
clone size: NA
V gene: TRBV6-5
CDR3 DNA: TGTGCCAGCACCCCCAGGGGGGACACCGGGGAGCTGTTTTTT
CDR3 protein: CASTPRGDTGELFF

J gene: TRBJ1-1
D gene: NA
clone size: NA
V gene: TRBV12-5
CDR3 DNA: TGTGCTAGTGGTTTGGTTTGGGGTGAAGCTTTCTTT
CDR3 protein: CASGLVWGEAFF

J gene: TRBJ1-2
D gene: NA
clone size: NA
V gene: TRBV18
CDR3 DNA: TGTGCCAGCTCGCGGAGTCTCGATGAGAACTATGGCTACACCTTC
CDR3 protein: CASSRSLDENYGYTF

J gene: TRBJ2-1
D gene: TRBD2
clone size: NA
V gene: TRBV5-4
CDR3 DNA: TGTGCCAGCAGCCTTGGACTAGAGGGTTCCAATGAGCAGTTCTTC
CDR3 protein: CASSLGLEGSNEQFF

J gene: TRBJ2-1
D gene: TRBD2
clone size: NA
V gene: TRBV6-2/TRBV6-3
CDR3 DNA: TGTGCCAGCAGTTACGGGACTAGCACCTACAATGAGCAGTTCTTC
CDR3 protein: CASSYGTSTYNEQFF

J gene: TRBJ2-5
D gene: NA
clone size: NA
V gene: TRBV15
CDR3 DNA: TGTGCCACCAGCAGAGATACTACCCCCCGGGCCGAGGAGACCCAGTACTTC
CDR3 protein: CATSRDTTPRAEETQYF

J gene: TRBJ1-2
D gene: NA
clone size: NA
V gene: TRBV12-3/TRBV12-4
CDR3 DNA: TGTGCCAGCAGTGCCGCAGGGGACTATGGCTACACCTTC
CDR3 protein: CASSAAGDYGYTF

J gene: TRBJ1-5
D gene: NA
clone size: NA
V gene: TRBV6-1
CDR3 DNA: TGTGCCAGCAGTGATAATCCGAATCAGCCCCAGCATTTT
CDR3 protein: CASSDNPNQPQHF

J gene: TRBJ1-3
D gene: NA
clone size: NA
V gene: TRBV21-1
CDR3 DNA: TGTGCCAGCAGCATGGCACGGTGGCACCAGGGACAGCGAAACACCATATATTTT
CDR3 protein: CASSMARWHQGQRNTIYF

J gene: TRBJ2-1
D gene: TRBD2
clone size: NA
V gene: TRBV7-8
CDR3 DNA: TGTGCCAGCAGCCCCCTTAGTGCTAGCGGGATCGGTGAGCAGTTCTTC
CDR3 protein: CASSPLSASGIGEQFF

J gene: TRBJ1-5
D gene: NA
clone size: once
V gene: TRBV10-1
CDR3 DNA: TGCGCCAGCAGTGAGGGAGTTTATAGCAATGAGCCCCAGCATTTT
CDR3 protein: CASSEGVYSNEPQHF